This is a list of T cell receptor beta chains from one sample in a study of blood T cell repertoires in COVID-19. Some clones are missing from TCRdb's copy, which holds only in-frame ones; the method was immunoSEQ multiplex PCR. This table has some 400,000 clones, approximately 89% appearing once. Sequenced material: PBMCs or T cells enriched from blood (not recorded which). Receptors were obtained from a woman aged 25 to 39 who had recovered from COVID-19. CDR3s include the opening cysteine and the closing phenylalanine or tryptophan. The D gene is left open where the match is weak. Clone size appears in some rows only: once, few, many, or a class for an expanded clone.

>.|13|TRBJ2-1|.|TRBV6-5
CASTGRGSFWQFF
TGTGCCAGCACCGGGCGGGGTTCGTTTTGGCAGTTCTTC
>.|16|TRBJ1-1|.|TRBV3-1/TRBV3-2
CASSQDHYSLNTEAFF
TGTGCCAGCAGCCAAGATCATTACAGCCTTAACACTGAAGCTTTCTTT
>TRBD1|18|TRBJ1-2|.|TRBV6-2/TRBV6-3
CASSYVQGEGGRNYGYTF
TGTGCCAGCAGTTACGTACAGGGGGAAGGCGGGCGCAACTATGGCTACACCTTC
>TRBD1|14|TRBJ1-6|.|TRBV18
CASSPGQGSSPLHF
TGTGCCAGCTCACCAGGACAGGGAAGCTCACCCCTCCACTTT
>.|11|TRBJ1-4|once|TRBV18
CASTKTGYLFF
TGTGCCAGCACTAAGACAGGCTATCTGTTTTTT
>TRBD1|15|TRBJ1-5|once|TRBV30
CAWNRQGLNVQPQHF
TGTGCCTGGAATCGACAGGGTCTGAATGTTCAGCCCCAGCATTTT
>.|14|TRBJ2-3|.|TRBV7-3
CASSSGLSTDTQYF
TGTGCCAGCAGCTCGGGACTGAGCACAGATACGCAGTATTTT
>TRBD1|16|TRBJ2-2|.|TRBV4-3
CASSQYFTGGTGELFF
TGCGCCAGCAGCCAATATTTTACAGGGGGCACCGGGGAGCTGTTTTTT
>.|16|TRBJ1-2|once|TRBV28
CASSFAEVLLFDGYTF
TGTGCCAGCAGTTTTGCCGAGGTCCTTCTATTCGATGGCTACACCTTC
>TRBD2|16|TRBJ2-3|.|TRBV9
CASSVDGAGAADTQYF
TGTGCCAGCAGCGTAGATGGGGCGGGAGCGGCAGATACGCAGTATTTT
>.|16|TRBJ2-3|.|TRBV7-3
CASSFGRGLHADTQYF
TGTGCCAGCAGCTTTGGGCGGGGACTCCACGCAGATACGCAGTATTTT
>TRBD1|14|TRBJ2-7|.|TRBV7-9
CASSVGTGPYEQYF
TGTGCCAGCAGCGTCGGGACAGGCCCCTACGAGCAGTACTTC
>.|13|TRBJ1-4|.|TRBV5-1
CASSLFPREKLFF
TGCGCCAGCAGCTTATTCCCGCGGGAAAAACTGTTTTTT
>TRBD1|17|TRBJ1-1|.|TRBV13
CASSLDGQGILNTEAFF
TGTGCCAGCAGCTTAGACGGACAGGGGATTCTGAACACTGAAGCTTTCTTT
>.|12|TRBJ1-1|once|TRBV2
CASLPYSTEAFF
TGTGCCAGCCTTCCTTACTCCACTGAAGCTTTCTTT
>TRBD1|13|TRBJ1-6|.|TRBV30
CAWSPDRVSPLHF
TGTGCCTGGAGCCCCGACAGGGTTTCACCCCTCCACTTT
>TRBD1|17|TRBJ2-7|.|TRBV19
CASSMRGIWTGDYEQYF
TGTGCCAGTAGTATGAGGGGGATCTGGACAGGAGACTACGAGCAGTACTTC
>.|16|TRBJ2-1|.|TRBV14
CASSPRTDPLGNEQFF
TGTGCCAGCAGCCCCAGGACAGACCCCCTCGGCAATGAGCAGTTCTTC
>.|11|TRBJ1-2|.|TRBV10-3
CAGRTEYGYTF
TGTGCCGGAAGGACTGAGTATGGCTACACCTTC
>TRBD1|11|TRBJ2-1|.|TRBV5-1
CASSDGQGQFF
TGCGCCAGCAGCGATGGACAGGGGCAGTTCTTC
>.|14|TRBJ1-5|.|TRBV28
CASLRLRLGQPQHF
TGTGCCAGCCTTAGGTTAAGACTTGGTCAGCCCCAGCATTTT
>TRBD1|14|TRBJ1-2|.|TRBV30
CAWSELDRDYGYTF
TGTGCCTGGAGCGAACTGGACAGGGACTATGGCTACACCTTC